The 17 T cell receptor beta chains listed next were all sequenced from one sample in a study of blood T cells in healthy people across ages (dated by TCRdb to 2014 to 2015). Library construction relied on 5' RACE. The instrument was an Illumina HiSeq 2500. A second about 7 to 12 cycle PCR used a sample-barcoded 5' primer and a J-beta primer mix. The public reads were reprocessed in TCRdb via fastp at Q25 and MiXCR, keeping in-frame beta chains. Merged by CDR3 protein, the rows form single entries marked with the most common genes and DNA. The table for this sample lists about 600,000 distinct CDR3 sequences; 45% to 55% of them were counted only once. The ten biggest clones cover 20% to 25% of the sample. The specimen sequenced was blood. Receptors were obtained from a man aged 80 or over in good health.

The CDR3 DNA sequence: TGTGCCATCCATATAACAGGGTCGGCGAATGGCTACACCTTC. Protein: CAIHITGSANGYTF. V and J are TRBV10-3 and TRBJ1-2; D may be TRBD1 (6 bases). V lost 8 bases, J lost 6 bases, and 19 bases lay in between. Per the germline V gene, CDR1 is ENHRY and CDR2 is SYGVKD. There are 14 residues in the CDR3.

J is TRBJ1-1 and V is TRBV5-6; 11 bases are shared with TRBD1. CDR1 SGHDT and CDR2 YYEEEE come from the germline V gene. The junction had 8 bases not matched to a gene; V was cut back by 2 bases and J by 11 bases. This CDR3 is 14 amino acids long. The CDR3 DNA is TGTGCCAGCAGCTTCCGGGACAGGGGGGGTCAGGCTTTCTTT. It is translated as CASSFRDRGGQAFF.

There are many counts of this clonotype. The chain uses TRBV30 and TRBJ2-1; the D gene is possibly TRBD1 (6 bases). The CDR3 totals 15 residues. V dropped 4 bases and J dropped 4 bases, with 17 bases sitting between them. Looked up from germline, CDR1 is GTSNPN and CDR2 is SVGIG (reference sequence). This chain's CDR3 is CAWNRGQALYNEQFF. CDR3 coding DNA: TGTGCCTGGAATAGGGGACAAGCTCTTTACAATGAGCAGTTCTTC.

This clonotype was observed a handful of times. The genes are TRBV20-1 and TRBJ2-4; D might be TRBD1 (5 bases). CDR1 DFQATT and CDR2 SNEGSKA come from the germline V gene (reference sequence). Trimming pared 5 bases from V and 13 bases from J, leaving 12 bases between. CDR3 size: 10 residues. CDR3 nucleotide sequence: TGCAGTGCTGAGGACATTGAGCAGTACTTC. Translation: CSAEDIEQYF.

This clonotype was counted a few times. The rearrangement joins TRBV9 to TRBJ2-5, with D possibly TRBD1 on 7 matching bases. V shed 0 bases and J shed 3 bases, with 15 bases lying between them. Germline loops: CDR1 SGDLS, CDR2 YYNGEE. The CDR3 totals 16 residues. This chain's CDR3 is CASSVGGRGAEETQYF. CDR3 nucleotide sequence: TGTGCCAGCAGCGTAGGAGGCAGGGGGGCGGAAGAGACCCAGTACTTC. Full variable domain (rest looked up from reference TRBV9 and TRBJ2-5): DSGVTQTPKHLITATGQRVTLRCSPRSGDLSVYWYQQSLDQGLQFLIQYYNGEERAKGNILERFSAQQFPDLHSELNLSSLELGDSALYFCASSVGGRGAEETQYFGPGTRLLVL.

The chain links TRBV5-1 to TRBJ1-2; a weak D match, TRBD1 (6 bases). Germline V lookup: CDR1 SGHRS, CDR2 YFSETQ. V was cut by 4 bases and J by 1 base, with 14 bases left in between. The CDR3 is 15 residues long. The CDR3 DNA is TGCGCCAGCAGCAGGGGTCAGGACAGTAACTATGGCTACACCTTC. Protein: CASSRGQDSNYGYTF.

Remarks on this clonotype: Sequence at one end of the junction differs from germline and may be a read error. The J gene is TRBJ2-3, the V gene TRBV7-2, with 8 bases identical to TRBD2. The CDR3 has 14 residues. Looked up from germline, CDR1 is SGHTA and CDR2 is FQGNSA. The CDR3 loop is CASSTRTSKDTQYF. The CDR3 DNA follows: TGTGCCAGCAGCACCCGGACTAGCAAAGATACGCAGTATTTT.

In DNA, the CDR3 is TGTGCCAGCAGAAGGACAGGGGAAAACTATGGCTACACCTTC. Protein sequence: CASRRTGENYGYTF. The chain uses TRBV27 and TRBJ1-2; 9 bases line up with TRBD1. The germline V gene encodes CDR1 MNHEY and CDR2 SMNVEV (reference sequence). The V and J ends lost 6 bases and 2 bases, in that order; junction bases with no gene match: 4. The CDR3 covers 14 residues.

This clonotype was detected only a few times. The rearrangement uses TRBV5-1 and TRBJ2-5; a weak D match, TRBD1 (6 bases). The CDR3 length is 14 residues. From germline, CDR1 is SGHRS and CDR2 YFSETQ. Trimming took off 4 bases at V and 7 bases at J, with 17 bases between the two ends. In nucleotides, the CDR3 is TGCGCCAGCAGCAGGGACACCCACGCAGGGACCCAGTACTTC. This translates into CASSRDTHAGTQYF.

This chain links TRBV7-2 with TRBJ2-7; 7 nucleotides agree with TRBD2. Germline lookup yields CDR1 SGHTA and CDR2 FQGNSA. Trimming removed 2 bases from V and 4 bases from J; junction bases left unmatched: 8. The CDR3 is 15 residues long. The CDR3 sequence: CASSLFGGGYYEQYF. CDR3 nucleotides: TGTGCCAGCAGCTTATTTGGGGGGGGTTATTACGAGCAGTACTTC. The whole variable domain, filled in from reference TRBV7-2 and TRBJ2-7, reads GAGVSQSPSNKVTEKGKDVELRCDPISGHTALYWYRQSLGQGLEFLIYFQGNSAPDKSGLPSDRFSAERTGGSVSTLTIQRTQQEDSAVYLCASSLFGGGYYEQYFGPGTRLTVT.

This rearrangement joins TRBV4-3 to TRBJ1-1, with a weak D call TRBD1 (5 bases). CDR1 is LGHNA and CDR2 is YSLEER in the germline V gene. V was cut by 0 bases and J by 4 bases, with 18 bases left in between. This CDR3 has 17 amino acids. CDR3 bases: TGCGCCAGCAGCCAAGACGCCGTAGGGGCTAAGACCACTGAAGCTTTCTTT. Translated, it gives CASSQDAVGAKTTEAFF.

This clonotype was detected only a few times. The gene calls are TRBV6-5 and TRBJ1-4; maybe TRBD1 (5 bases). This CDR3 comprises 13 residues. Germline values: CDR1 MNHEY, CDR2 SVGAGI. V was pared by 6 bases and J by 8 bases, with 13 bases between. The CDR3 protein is CASRGETTEKLFF. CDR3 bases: TGTGCCAGCAGGGGGGAGACCACCGAAAAACTGTTTTTT.

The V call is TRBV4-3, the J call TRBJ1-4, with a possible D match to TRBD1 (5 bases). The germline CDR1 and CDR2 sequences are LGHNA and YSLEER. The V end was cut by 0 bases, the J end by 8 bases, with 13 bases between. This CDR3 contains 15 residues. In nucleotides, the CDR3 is TGCGCCAGCAGCCAAGAGGAGGGGTACGGGGAAAAACTGTTTTTT. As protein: CASSQEEGYGEKLFF.

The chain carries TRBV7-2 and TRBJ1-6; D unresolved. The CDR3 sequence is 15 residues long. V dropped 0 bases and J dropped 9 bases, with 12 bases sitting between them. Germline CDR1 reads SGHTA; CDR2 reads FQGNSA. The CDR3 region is CASSLAGEPSSPLHF. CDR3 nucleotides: TGTGCCAGCAGCTTAGCGGGAGAACCTAGTTCACCCCTCCACTTT.

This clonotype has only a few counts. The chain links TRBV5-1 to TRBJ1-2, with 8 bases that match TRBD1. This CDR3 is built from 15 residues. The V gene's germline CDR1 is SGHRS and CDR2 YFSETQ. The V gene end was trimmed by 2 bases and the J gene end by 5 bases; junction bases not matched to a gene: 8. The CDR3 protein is CASSLSLDRAYGYTF. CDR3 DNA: TGCGCCAGCAGCTTATCCCTGGACAGGGCGTATGGCTACACCTTC.

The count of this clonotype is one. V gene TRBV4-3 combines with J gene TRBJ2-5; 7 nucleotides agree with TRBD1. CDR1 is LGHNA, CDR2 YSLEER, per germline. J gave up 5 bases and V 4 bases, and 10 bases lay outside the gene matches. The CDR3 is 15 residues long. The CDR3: CASSLDRARMETQYF. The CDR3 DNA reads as TGCGCCAGCAGCCTCGACAGGGCTAGGATGGAGACCCAGTACTTC.

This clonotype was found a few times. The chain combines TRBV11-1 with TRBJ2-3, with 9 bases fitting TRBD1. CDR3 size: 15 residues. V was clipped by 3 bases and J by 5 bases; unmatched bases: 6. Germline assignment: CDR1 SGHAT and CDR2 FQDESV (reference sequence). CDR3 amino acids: CASSLLQGAGDTQYF. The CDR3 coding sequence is TGTGCCAGCAGCTTGCTACAGGGGGCTGGAGATACGCAGTATTTT.